The 16 T cell receptor beta chains below all came from one sample that was sequenced in a study of cytomegalovirus exposure and HLA in healthy donors (dated by TCRdb to 2015 to 2018). The library was prepared using the immunoSEQ multiplex PCR assay. For the multiplex PCR, a mixture combining 60 forward primers for TCR Vbeta segments and 13 reverse primers for TCR Jbeta segments was used. The immuneACCESS repertoire file appears here via TCRdb, limited to in-frame rearrangements. These files lack a portion of the clones; in checked studies, under half of the deficit traces to unresolved V genes, and the cause of the others is not known. Recorded for this sample are 200,000 or so clones; approximately 81% of them occurred a single time. Roughly 2% of the sample is held by the ten biggest clonotypes. Input material: PBMCs. These receptors were taken from a woman between 18 and 29 years old in good health and CMV-seropositive.

Here the CDR3 DNA reads TGCGCCAGCAGCCAAGTCTACCGACAGGTGGGGTCCTACGAGCAGTACGTC. Amino acids: CASSQVYRQVGSYEQYV. The chain couples TRBV4-3 to TRBJ2-7; maybe TRBD1 (6 bases). The V end lost 1 base, the J end lost 1 base, and 17 bases lay between the germline ends. Germline V CDR1 and CDR2: LGHNA, YSLEER. The length of the CDR3 is 17 residues.

As to this clone: One end of the junction fails to match germline, which may point to a read error. This sequence joins TRBV29-1 and TRBJ1-1; TRBD1 is a possible D gene (6 bases). Germline CDR1 reads SQVTM; CDR2 reads ANQGSEA. The CDR3 has 13 residues. The CDR3 sequence: CNVDGGQNTEAFF. CDR3 nucleotides: TGCAACGTTGATGGGGGACAGAACACTGAAGCTTTCTTT.

The V call is TRBV18, the J call TRBJ1-6; D might be TRBD1 (6 bases). The CDR3 is 16 residues long. Per germline, CDR1 KGHSH and CDR2 LQKENI. V lost 2 bases to trimming and J lost 7 bases, with 15 bases between them. CDR3 region: CASSPRQADGNSPLHF. In nucleotides, the CDR3 is TGTGCCAGCTCACCAAGACAGGCCGACGGGAATTCACCCCTCCACTTT.

V usage is TRBV20-1 and J usage is TRBJ1-2, with unresolved D. The V and J ends lost 0 bases and 8 bases respectively, with 7 bases between them. The CDR3 spans 11 residues. CDR1 DFQATT and CDR2 SNEGSKA come from the germline V gene (reference sequence). The CDR3 DNA is TGCAGTGCTAGAGATAATCGGGGCTACACCTTC. As protein: CSARDNRGYTF.

The chain links TRBV28 to TRBJ1-2; a possible D gene is TRBD1 (6 bases). V was cut by 5 bases and J by 2 bases, with 9 bases left in between. The CDR3 covers 13 residues. Germline CDR1 is MDHEN and CDR2 is SYDVKM. The CDR3 region has the DNA TGTGCCAGCAGTACAGGGTTAAACTATGGCTACACCTTC. Its translation is CASSTGLNYGYTF.

This chain links TRBV19 with TRBJ1-2; TRBD1 matches 7 bases. From germline, CDR1 is LNHDA and CDR2 SQIVND (reference sequence). The V segment lost 5 bases and the J segment 6 bases; nucleotides outside the gene matches: 3. The CDR3 covers 12 residues. CDR3 region: CASSFTGDGYTF. The CDR3 bases are TGTGCCAGTAGTTTTACAGGGGATGGCTACACCTTC.

CDR3 loop: CASRRAGLDTGELFF. For the CDR3, the DNA is TGTGCCAGCAGGCGTGCGGGGCTTGACACCGGGGAGCTGTTTTTT. The chain combines TRBV9 with TRBJ2-2, with a weak D call TRBD2 (6 bases). Germline V gene sequence: CDR1 SGDLS, CDR2 YYNGEE. The CDR3 has 15 amino acids. With 5 bases removed from V and 3 bases from J, the gap between germline ends came to 14 bases.

In this sample, this clone turned up a few times. The J gene is TRBJ1-5, the V gene TRBV4-3, with D uncertain. V was clipped by 0 bases and J by 6 bases, with 18 bases between them. There are 17 residues in the CDR3. Germline assignment: CDR1 LGHNA and CDR2 YSLEER. This CDR3 is CASSQERTAGVIQPQHF. CDR3 sequence (DNA): TGCGCCAGCAGCCAAGAGAGAACGGCAGGTGTTATTCAGCCCCAGCATTTT.

This chain links TRBV19 with TRBJ1-1; 9 positions agree with TRBD1. CDR3 length: 13 residues. CDR1 LNHDA and CDR2 SQIVND come from the germline V gene (reference sequence). V gave up 6 bases and J gave up 5 bases; unmatched junction bases: 4. CDR3 sequence (DNA): TGTGCCAGTAGCCGGGACAGGGAAACTGAAGCTTTCTTT. Translation: CASSRDRETEAFF. The entire variable domain, with the rest obtained from reference TRBV19 and TRBJ1-1, is as follows: DGGITQSPKYLFRKEGQNVTLSCEQNLNHDAMYWYRQDPGQGLRLIYYSQIVNDFQKGDIAEGYSVSREKKESFPLTVTSAQKNPTAFYLCASSRDRETEAFFGQGTRLTVV.

The chain uses TRBV19 and TRBJ2-1, with 9 positions matching TRBD2. Germline trimming cut 5 bases from V and 4 bases from J; bases unmatched to any gene: 6. Germline V gene sequence: CDR1 LNHDA, CDR2 SQIVND (reference sequence). The CDR3 spans 15 residues. CDR3 residues: CASSLAGGPYNEQFF. CDR3 DNA sequence: TGTGCCAGTAGTTTGGCGGGGGGGCCATACAATGAGCAGTTCTTC.

CDR3 sequence reads: CSAEQGLAEAFF. The CDR3 DNA sequence: TGCAGCGCCGAACAGGGCTTAGCTGAAGCTTTCTTT. This chain uses TRBV29-1 with TRBJ1-1; D is perhaps TRBD1 (6 bases). Germline V gene sequence: CDR1 SQVTM, CDR2 ANQGSEA. Trimming took off 7 bases at V and 6 bases at J, with 15 bases between the two ends. There are 12 residues in the CDR3.

The genes are TRBV28 and TRBJ1-4; 7 positions agree with TRBD1. J lost 4 bases, V lost 6 bases, and 8 bases had no gene match. The CDR3 covers 15 residues. Germline values: CDR1 MDHEN, CDR2 SYDVKM. The CDR3 reads CASSSDRVHNEKLFF. CDR3 sequence (DNA): TGTGCCAGCAGCTCCGACAGGGTTCATAATGAAAAACTGTTTTTT. The full variable domain, completed using reference TRBV28 and TRBJ1-4, is DVKVTQSSRYLVKRTGEKVFLECVQDMDHENMFWYRQDPGLGLRLIYFSYDVKMKEKGDIPEGYSVSREKKERFSLILESASTNQTSMYLCASSSDRVHNEKLFFGSGTQLSVL.

The V gene is TRBV5-6, the J gene TRBJ1-5; D gene uncertain. From germline, CDR1 is SGHDT and CDR2 YYEEEE. The CDR3 contains 13 residues. Trimming took off 0 bases at V and 8 bases at J, with 9 bases between the two ends. The CDR3 coding sequence is TGTGCCAGCAGCTTGGGACAAATGAAGCCCCAGCATTTT. Translating gives CASSLGQMKPQHF.

This chain connects TRBV6-6 to TRBJ2-5; 8 bases match TRBD2. Germline V gives CDR1 MNHNY, CDR2 SVGAGI (reference sequence). This CDR3 comprises 13 residues. The V gene end was trimmed by 7 bases and the J gene end by 0 bases; junction bases not matched to a gene: 1. CDR3 nucleotide sequence: TGTGCCAGCAAAGCGGGGGACCAAGAGACCCAGTACTTC. Protein product: CASKAGDQETQYF.

The V call is TRBV7-3, the J call TRBJ2-5; 7 bases fit TRBD2. This CDR3 region has 15 residues. Germline V gives CDR1 SGHTA, CDR2 FQGTGA. V lost 7 bases to trimming and J lost 5 bases; unmatched junction nucleotides: 13. As DNA, the CDR3 is TGTGCCAGCACCCCGGGGGGTGGCCCAGGGGAGACCCAGTACTTC. Its protein product is CASTPGGGPGETQYF.

The CDR3 coding sequence is TGTGCCAGCAGCGGACCCTCACTAGCGGGCTACAATGAGCAGTTCTTC. Translating it yields CASSGPSLAGYNEQFF. V is TRBV9 and J is TRBJ2-1; 9 bases are shared with TRBD2. J was trimmed by 3 bases and V by 3 bases; bases with no gene match: 7. The CDR3 consists of 16 residues. Germline V lookup: CDR1 SGDLS, CDR2 YYNGEE.